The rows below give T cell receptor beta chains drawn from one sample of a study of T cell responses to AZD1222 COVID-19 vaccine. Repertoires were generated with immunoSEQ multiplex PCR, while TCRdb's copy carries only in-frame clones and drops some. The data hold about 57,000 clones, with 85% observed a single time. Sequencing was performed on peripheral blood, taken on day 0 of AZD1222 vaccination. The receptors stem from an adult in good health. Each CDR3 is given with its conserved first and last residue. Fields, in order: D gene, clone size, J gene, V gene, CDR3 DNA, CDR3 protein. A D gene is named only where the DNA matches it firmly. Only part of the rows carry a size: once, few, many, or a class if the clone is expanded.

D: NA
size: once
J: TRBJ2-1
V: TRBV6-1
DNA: TGTGCCAGCAGTGAAACAAGGGGTATTGAGCAGTTCTTC
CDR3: CASSETRGIEQFF

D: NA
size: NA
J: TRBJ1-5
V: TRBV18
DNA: TGTGCCAGCTCATCTACAGGGAGTAATCAGCCCCAGCATTTT
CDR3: CASSSTGSNQPQHF

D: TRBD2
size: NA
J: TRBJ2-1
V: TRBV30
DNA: TGTGCCTGGAGTCATAAGCGGGGGGTCGTGAATGAGCAGTTCTTC
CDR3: CAWSHKRGVVNEQFF

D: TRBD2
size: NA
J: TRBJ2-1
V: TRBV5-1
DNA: TGCGCCAGCAGCTTGGTCCCCGGGCTAGCGGGGGGGGATGAGCAGTTCTTC
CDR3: CASSLVPGLAGGDEQFF

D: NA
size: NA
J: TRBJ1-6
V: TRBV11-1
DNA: TGTGCCAGCAGCCTTTCCGGACGGGCCTATAATTCACCCCTCCACTTT
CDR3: CASSLSGRAYNSPLHF

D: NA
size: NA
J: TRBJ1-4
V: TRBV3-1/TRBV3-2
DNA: TGTGCCAGCAGCCCTCCCCCACGGGATCTAAGAAATGAAAAACTGTTTTTT
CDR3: CASSPPPRDLRNEKLFF

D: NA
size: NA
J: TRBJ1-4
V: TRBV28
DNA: TGTGCCAGCAGTTTAGGACAGCCTAATGAAAAACTGTTTTTT
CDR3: CASSLGQPNEKLFF

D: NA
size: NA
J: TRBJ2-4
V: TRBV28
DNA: TGTGCCAGCAACCTCCAGGGTGCCAAAAACATTCAGTACTTC
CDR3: CASNLQGAKNIQYF

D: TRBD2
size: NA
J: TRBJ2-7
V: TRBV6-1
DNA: TGTGCCAGCAGTGATTCGGGACTAGCGTCTCGCGAGCAGTACTTC
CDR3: CASSDSGLASREQYF

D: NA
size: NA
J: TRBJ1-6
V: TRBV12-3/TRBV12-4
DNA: TGTGCCAGCATGACAGCGAATTCACCCCTCCACTTT
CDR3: CASMTANSPLHF

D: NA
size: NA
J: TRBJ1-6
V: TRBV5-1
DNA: TGCGCCAGCAGCTTGGCCGGACAGTATAATTCACCCCTCCACTTT
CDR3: CASSLAGQYNSPLHF

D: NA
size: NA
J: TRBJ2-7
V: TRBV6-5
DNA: TGTGCCAGCGGGGGCCGCACCTACGAGCAGTACTTC
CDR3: CASGGRTYEQYF

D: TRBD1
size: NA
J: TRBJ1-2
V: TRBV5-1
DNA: TGCGCCAGCAGCCCGAACGGACAGGGGGCTGTGGGTGGCTACACCTTC
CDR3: CASSPNGQGAVGGYTF

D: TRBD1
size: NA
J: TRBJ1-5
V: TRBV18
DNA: TGTGCCAGCTCATGGGGACAGGGAGGCAATCAGCCCCAGCATTTT
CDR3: CASSWGQGGNQPQHF

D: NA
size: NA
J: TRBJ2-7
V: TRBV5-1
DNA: TGCGCCAGCAGCTTGGACGCCCACTCCTACGAGCAGTACTTC
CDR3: CASSLDAHSYEQYF

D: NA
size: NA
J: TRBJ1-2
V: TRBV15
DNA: TGTGCCACCAGCAGAGGCTATGGCTACACCTTC
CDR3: CATSRGYGYTF

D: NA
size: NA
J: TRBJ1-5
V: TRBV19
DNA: TGTGCCAGTAGTACCACAGGGAGAGGCAATCAGCCCCAGCATTTT
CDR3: CASSTTGRGNQPQHF

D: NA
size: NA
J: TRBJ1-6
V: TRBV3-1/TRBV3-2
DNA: TGTGCCAGCAGCCAAGGGGGCGAATCACCCCTCCACTTT
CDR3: CASSQGGESPLHF

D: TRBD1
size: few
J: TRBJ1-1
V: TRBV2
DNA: TGTGCCAGCAGTGCCGACAGGGGGCGGACTGAAGCTTTCTTT
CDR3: CASSADRGRTEAFF

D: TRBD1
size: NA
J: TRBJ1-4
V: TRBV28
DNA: TGTGCCAGCAGTACCACCGGACAGGGGAGAGAAAAACTGTTTTTT
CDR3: CASSTTGQGREKLFF

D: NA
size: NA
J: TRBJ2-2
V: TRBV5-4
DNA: TGTGCCAGCAGCTTGGCGGCCGGGGAGCTGTTTTTT
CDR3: CASSLAAGELFF

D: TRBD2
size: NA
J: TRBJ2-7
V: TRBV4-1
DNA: TGCGCCAGCAGCCCAAAAAATCTAGGGACTAGCGGATCCTACGAGCAGTACTTC
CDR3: CASSPKNLGTSGSYEQYF

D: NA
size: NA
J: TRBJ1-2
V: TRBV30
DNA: TGTGCCTGGAGTGTTGGGGGCAGGAGCTACACCTTC
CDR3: CAWSVGGRSYTF

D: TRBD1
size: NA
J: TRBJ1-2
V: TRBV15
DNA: TGTGCCACCAGCAGAGATCCCGACAGGGCCTATGGCTACACCTTC
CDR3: CATSRDPDRAYGYTF

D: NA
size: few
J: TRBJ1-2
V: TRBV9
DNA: TGTGCCAGCAGTTCGGACGGAACTAACTATGGCTACACCTTC
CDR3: CASSSDGTNYGYTF

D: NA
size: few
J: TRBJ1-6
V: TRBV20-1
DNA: TGCAGTGCTAGTCGGCCTCGGGGAGATAATTCACCCCTCCACTTT
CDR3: CSASRPRGDNSPLHF

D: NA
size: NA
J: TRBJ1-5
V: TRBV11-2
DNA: TGTGCCAGCAGCAAATCCGGGACAAGGGGTGGAAGAAAACAGCCCCAGCATTTT
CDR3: CASSKSGTRGGRKQPQHF